The 23 T cell receptor beta chains in this list originate from one sample, sequenced in a study of identical twins. TCRdb processed the 5' RACE reads anew with MiXCR; each CDR3 protein has one entry. The repertoire holds 400,000 to 500,000 distinct CDR3 sequences, with about 18% as singletons. Sequenced: naive T cells sorted from blood. The source of these receptors is a man between 50 and 59 years old in good health.

This clonotype was seen a handful of times. The chain is built from TRBV29-1 and TRBJ1-2; TRBD1 matches 8 bases. The CDR3 is 15 residues long. In germline, CDR1 is SQVTM, CDR2 ANQGSEA. V lost 3 bases and J lost 0; bases outside the gene matches: 6. CDR3 DNA: TGCAGCGTTGAGGGAGGACAGGGACCTAACTATGGCTACACCTTC. It specifies CSVEGGQGPNYGYTF.

This sequence joins TRBV6-5 and TRBJ2-7; TRBD2 agrees at 8 bases. Trimming at V came to 6 bases and at J to 5 bases, leaving 9 bases not matched to a gene. CDR1 is MNHEY and CDR2 is SVGAGI in the germline V gene. The CDR3 has 14 amino acids. For the CDR3, the DNA is TGTGCCAGCAGCTACGGCCGGGGGGGCGACGAGCAGTACTTC. Translated, it gives CASSYGRGGDEQYF.

The CDR3 nucleotides are TGCGCCAGCAGCGAGGGGTCCGGTGGGCTTGGAGCTTTCTTT. Translation gives CASSEGSGGLGAFF. The chain joins TRBV5-1 to TRBJ1-1, with TRBD1 as a possible D gene (5 bases). The CDR3 is made up of 14 amino acids. Germline CDR1 SGHRS, CDR2 YFSETQ. The germline V and J ends were trimmed by 4 bases and 10 bases, with 20 bases remaining between them. The full variable domain, in which reference TRBV5-1 and TRBJ1-1 provide the parts outside the CDR3, is KAGVTQTPRYLIKTRGQQVTLSCSPISGHRSVSWYQQTPGQGLQFLFEYFSETQRNKGNFPGRFSGRQFSNSRSEMNVSTLELGDSALYLCASSEGSGGLGAFFGQGTRLTVV.

The chain carries TRBV6-5 and TRBJ1-1; possible D gene TRBD1, 5 bases. The CDR3 is made up of 15 amino acids. The germline V gene encodes CDR1 MNHEY and CDR2 SVGAGI. With 4 bases removed from V and 1 base from J, the gap between germline ends came to 13 bases. The CDR3: CASSLGRAGNTEAFF. The DNA of the CDR3 is TGTGCCAGCAGTTTGGGACGTGCGGGGAACACTGAAGCTTTCTTT.

This clonotype has only a few counts. The V and J genes are TRBV20-1 and TRBJ2-1; 8 nucleotides match TRBD1. Germline trimming cut 0 bases from V and 0 bases from J; bases unmatched to any gene: 4. Germline V gene data show CDR1 as DFQATT and CDR2 as SNEGSKA (reference sequence). CDR3 size: 16 residues. The CDR3 here is CSARELDRGSYNEQFF. The CDR3, as DNA: TGCAGTGCTAGAGAGCTAGACAGGGGCTCCTACAATGAGCAGTTCTTC.

V and J are TRBV10-3 and TRBJ2-7; tentative D call: TRBD2 (7 bases). Per the germline V gene, CDR1 is ENHRY and CDR2 is SYGVKD. The V end lost 11 bases, the J end lost 6 bases, and 23 bases lay between the germline ends. The CDR3 contains 14 residues. The CDR3: CAAGGAGSAVEQYF. The CDR3 DNA reads as TGTGCCGCTGGGGGGGCAGGGAGCGCGGTCGAGCAGTACTTC.

The sample holds many counts of this clonotype. The genes are TRBV29-1 and TRBJ2-6; D might be TRBD2 (7 bases). V was clipped by 5 bases and J by 0 bases, with 14 bases between them. The V gene's germline CDR1 is SQVTM and CDR2 ANQGSEA. The CDR3 has 16 amino acids. CDR3 in amino acids: CSVRGAELSGANVLTF. Here the CDR3 DNA reads TGCAGCGTTCGGGGGGCTGAGCTCTCTGGGGCCAACGTCCTGACTTTC.

This chain connects TRBV11-2 to TRBJ2-5, with 10 bases fitting TRBD1. J was trimmed by 4 bases and V by 4 bases; bases with no gene match: 9. The CDR3 is 16 amino acids. CDR1 is SGHAT, CDR2 FQNNGV, per germline. CDR3 amino acids: CASSYGTGVFGETQYF. The CDR3 region has the DNA TGTGCCAGCAGCTACGGGACAGGGGTTTTTGGAGAGACCCAGTACTTC.

The sample holds a few counts of this clonotype. This chain uses TRBV5-1 with TRBJ2-7; D ambiguous. V was shortened by 0 bases and J by 3 bases, with 10 bases between the two germline ends. CDR1 is SGHRS, CDR2 YFSETQ, per germline. CDR3 length equals 14 residues. The CDR3 nucleotides read TGCGCCAGCAGCTTGGGGGCCGATGGCTACGAGCAGTACTTC. It specifies CASSLGADGYEQYF.

This clonotype was recorded a few times. V and J are TRBV7-2 and TRBJ2-3; 10 nucleotides align to TRBD1. This CDR3 spans 15 amino acids. Germline V gene data show CDR1 as SGHTA and CDR2 as FQGNSA. Trimming removed 0 bases from V and 4 bases from J; junction bases left unmatched: 1. CDR3 region: CASSLAGTGADTQYF. DNA for the CDR3: TGTGCCAGCAGCTTAGCAGGGACAGGGGCAGATACGCAGTATTTT.

This sequence joins TRBV7-9 and TRBJ1-2; D is unclear. The CDR3 spans 12 residues. Germline V lookup: CDR1 SEHNR, CDR2 FQNEAQ (reference sequence). With 5 bases removed from V and 8 bases from J, the gap between germline ends came to 12 bases. The CDR3 DNA reads TGTGCCAGCAGCCTCCTGGAGGGCGGCTACACCTTC. This sequence encodes CASSLLEGGYTF.

This clonotype was picked up a small number of times. The gene calls are TRBV5-5 and TRBJ2-3; 8 nucleotides agree with TRBD1. Germline assignment: CDR1 SGHKS and CDR2 YYEKEE (reference sequence). The CDR3 spans 16 residues. V was pared by 4 bases and J by 0 bases, with 7 bases of the junction left unmatched. CDR3 sequence: CASSLGQGGSTDTQYF. DNA of the CDR3: TGTGCCAGCAGCCTCGGACAGGGTGGTAGCACAGATACGCAGTATTTT.

The table lists this clonotype with a few counts. V is TRBV5-1 and J is TRBJ2-7, with D perhaps matching TRBD1 (5 bases). Germline CDR1 reads SGHRS; CDR2 reads YFSETQ. The V and J ends lost 6 bases and 7 bases respectively, with 26 bases between them. This CDR3 contains 16 residues. CDR3 amino acids: CASTRRIGASSREQYF. Here the CDR3 DNA reads TGCGCCAGCACCAGGCGCATAGGGGCGTCCTCAAGGGAGCAGTACTTC.

The chain's CDR3 is CASTAGAFKGSEQYF. Here the CDR3 DNA reads TGTGCCAGCACAGCGGGGGCTTTCAAAGGTAGCGAGCAGTACTTC. The J gene is TRBJ2-7, the V gene TRBV27, with TRBD2 identical over 8 bases. This CDR3 comprises 15 residues. Trimming cost V 7 bases and J 6 bases; bases outside gene matches: 14. Per germline, CDR1 MNHEY and CDR2 SMNVEV (reference sequence).

Comment on this clonotype: One end of the junction is discordant with germline, which a read error may explain. V usage is TRBV27 and J usage is TRBJ1-1, with a possible D match to TRBD1 (6 bases). This CDR3 has 15 amino acids. The germline gives CDR1 MNHEY, CDR2 SMNVEV (reference sequence). CDR3 DNA sequence: TGTGCCAGCAGCCCCTTCGGGACAACGAACACTGAAGCTTCCTTT. Amino acids: CASSPFGTTNTEASF.

The table lists this clonotype with many counts. V and J are TRBV7-9 and TRBJ1-5; possible D gene TRBD1, 5 bases. V gave up 5 bases and J gave up 3 bases, with 14 bases separating them. Looked up from germline, CDR1 is SEHNR and CDR2 is FQNEAQ (reference sequence). The CDR3 consists of 15 residues. The CDR3 nucleotides are TGTGCCAGCAGCCCAGGTTGGGGGTACAATCAGCCCCAGCATTTT. Amino acids: CASSPGWGYNQPQHF.

The J gene is TRBJ2-3, the V gene TRBV20-1; D unresolved. Germline V gene sequence: CDR1 DFQATT, CDR2 SNEGSKA (reference sequence). Trimming removed 6 bases at V and 2 bases at J, with 12 bases between. This CDR3 contains 13 residues. DNA for the CDR3: TGCAGTGCGAGGCTCTTAGACACAGATACGCAGTATTTT. Translated, it gives CSARLLDTDTQYF.

This clonotype was seen only a few times. The V call is TRBV6-1, the J call TRBJ1-1; 7 bases are shared with TRBD1. The CDR3 spans 13 residues. CDR1 is MNHNS and CDR2 is SASEGT in the germline V gene. After removal of 8 bases from V and 5 bases from J, the junction contained 8 bases not matched to a gene. CDR3 coding DNA: TGTGCCAGCGGAGGGGGCGCGAGGACTGAAGCTTTCTTT. As protein: CASGGGARTEAFF.

The chain employs TRBV6-1 and TRBJ2-2; 9 bases match TRBD1. Germline V gives CDR1 MNHNS, CDR2 SASEGT. This CDR3 is built from 15 residues. Germline trimming cut 6 bases from V and 2 bases from J; bases unmatched to any gene: 4. The CDR3 DNA follows: TGTGCCAGCAGGTCGGGACAGGGTAACACCGGGGAGCTGTTTTTT. It encodes CASRSGQGNTGELFF.

This rearrangement joins TRBV4-1 to TRBJ2-7, with TRBD1 matching over 7 bases. This CDR3 has 15 residues. Germline CDR1 reads MGHRA; CDR2 reads YSYEKL. V lost 5 bases and J lost 3; bases outside the gene matches: 10. The CDR3, as DNA: TGCGCCAGCAGCTCTTCACCGACAGGGTTCTACGAGCAGTACTTC. Its translation: CASSSSPTGFYEQYF.

The rearrangement links TRBV4-3 to TRBJ2-3, with D hard to call. The germline CDR1 and CDR2 sequences are LGHNA and YSLEER. This CDR3 spans 17 amino acids. Trimming took 0 bases from V and 0 from J, leaving 13 bases between them. The DNA for the CDR3 is TGCGCCAGCAGCCAAGAGGGCTCGGTCACTAGCACAGATACGCAGTATTTT. Translation: CASSQEGSVTSTDTQYF.

This clonotype was picked up many times. The rearrangement joins TRBV6-5 to TRBJ1-2, with unresolved D. V shed 2 bases and J shed 2 bases, with 12 bases lying between them. The germline V gene encodes CDR1 MNHEY and CDR2 SVGAGI. This CDR3 has 15 residues. CDR3 sequence reads: CASSYGQAMNYGYTF. The DNA for the CDR3 is TGTGCCAGCAGTTACGGCCAGGCTATGAACTATGGCTACACCTTC.

The chain recombines TRBV4-3 with TRBJ2-5; no definite D call. The V gene lost 0 bases and the J gene lost 4 bases, with 15 bases spanning the gap. The V gene's germline CDR1 is LGHNA and CDR2 YSLEER. This CDR3 region has 16 residues. CDR3 amino acids: CASSQDWSAVRETQYF. The CDR3 DNA sequence: TGCGCCAGCAGCCAAGATTGGTCGGCCGTACGAGAGACCCAGTACTTC.